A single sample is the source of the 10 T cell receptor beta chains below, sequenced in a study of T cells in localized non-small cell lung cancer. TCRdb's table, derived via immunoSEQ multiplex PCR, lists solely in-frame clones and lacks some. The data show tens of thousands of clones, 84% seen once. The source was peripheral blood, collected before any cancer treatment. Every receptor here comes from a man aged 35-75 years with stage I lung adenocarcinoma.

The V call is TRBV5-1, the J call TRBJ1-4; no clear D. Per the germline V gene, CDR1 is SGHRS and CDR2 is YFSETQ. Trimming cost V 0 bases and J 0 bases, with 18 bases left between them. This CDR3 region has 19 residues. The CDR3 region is CASSLAGRIRVATNEKLFF. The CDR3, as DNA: TGCGCCAGCAGCTTGGCCGGTCGGATAAGAGTTGCAACTAATGAAAAACTGTTTTTT.

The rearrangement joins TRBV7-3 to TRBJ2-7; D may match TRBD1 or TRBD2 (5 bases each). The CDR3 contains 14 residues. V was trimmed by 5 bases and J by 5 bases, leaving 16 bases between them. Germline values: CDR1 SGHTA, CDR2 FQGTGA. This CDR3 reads CASSQRGGPDEQYF. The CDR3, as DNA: TGTGCCAGCAGCCAACGTGGGGGTCCCGACGAGCAGTACTTC.

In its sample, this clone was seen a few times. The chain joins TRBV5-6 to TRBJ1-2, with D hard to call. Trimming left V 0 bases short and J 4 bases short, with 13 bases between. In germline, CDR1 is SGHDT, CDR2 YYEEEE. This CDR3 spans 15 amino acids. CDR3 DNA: TGTGCCAGCAGCTTGGAGGAACAGATTCCCTATGGCTACACCTTC. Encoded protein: CASSLEEQIPYGYTF.

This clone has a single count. CDR3 in DNA: TGTGCCACCAGCAGAGGCAGGGAAGAGACCCAGTACTTC. Translation gives CATSRGREETQYF. V gene TRBV15 combines with J gene TRBJ2-5, with D possibly TRBD1 on 5 matching bases. V lost 1 base, J lost 3 bases, and 6 bases lay in between. This CDR3 has 13 amino acids. CDR1 LNHNV and CDR2 YYDKDF come from the germline V gene (reference sequence).

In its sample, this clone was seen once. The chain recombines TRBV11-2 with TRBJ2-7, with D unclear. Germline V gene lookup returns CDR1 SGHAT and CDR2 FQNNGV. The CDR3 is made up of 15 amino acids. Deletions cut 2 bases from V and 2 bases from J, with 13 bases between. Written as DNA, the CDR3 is TGTGCCAGCAGCTTAAAGACCCTTTTTACCTACGAGCAGTACTTC. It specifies CASSLKTLFTYEQYF.

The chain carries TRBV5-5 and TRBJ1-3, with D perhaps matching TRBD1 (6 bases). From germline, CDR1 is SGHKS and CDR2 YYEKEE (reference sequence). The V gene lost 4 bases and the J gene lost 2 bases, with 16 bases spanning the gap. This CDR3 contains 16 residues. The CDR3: CASSRGAGPAGNTIYF. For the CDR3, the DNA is TGTGCCAGCAGCCGGGGGGCGGGTCCGGCTGGAAACACCATATATTTT.

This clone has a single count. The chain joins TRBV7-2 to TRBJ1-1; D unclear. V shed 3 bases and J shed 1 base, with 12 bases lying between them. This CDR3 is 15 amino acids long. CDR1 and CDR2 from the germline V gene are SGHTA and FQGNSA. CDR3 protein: CASSFLGQANTEAFF. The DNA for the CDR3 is TGTGCCAGCAGCTTTTTGGGTCAGGCGAACACTGAAGCTTTCTTT. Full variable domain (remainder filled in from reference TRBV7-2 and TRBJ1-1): GAGVSQSPSNKVTEKGKDVELRCDPISGHTALYWYRQSLGQGLEFLIYFQGNSAPDKSGLPSDRFSAERTGGSVSTLTIQRTQQEDSAVYLCASSFLGQANTEAFFGQGTRLTVV.

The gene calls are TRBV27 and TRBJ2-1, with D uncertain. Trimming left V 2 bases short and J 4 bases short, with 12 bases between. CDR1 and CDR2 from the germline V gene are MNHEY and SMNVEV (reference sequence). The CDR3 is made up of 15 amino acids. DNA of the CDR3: TGTGCCAGCAGTTTAGTCCCAGGAGATTACAATGAGCAGTTCTTC. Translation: CASSLVPGDYNEQFF.

The CDR3 region is CASRSQGNEQFF. DNA for the CDR3: TGTGCCAGCCGTTCACAGGGTAATGAGCAGTTCTTC. The J gene is TRBJ2-1, the V gene TRBV2, with D perhaps TRBD1 (6 bases). With 8 bases removed from V and 7 bases from J, the gap between germline ends came to 12 bases. The CDR3 extends over 12 amino acids. CDR1 and CDR2 (germline): SNHLY, FYNNEI.

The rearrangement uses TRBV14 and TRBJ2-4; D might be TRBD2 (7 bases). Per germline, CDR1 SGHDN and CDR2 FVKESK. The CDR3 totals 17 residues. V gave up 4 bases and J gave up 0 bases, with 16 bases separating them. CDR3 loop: CASSPAFRGAAKNIQYF. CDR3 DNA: TGTGCCAGCAGCCCTGCTTTTCGGGGGGCAGCCAAAAACATTCAGTACTTC.